This is a list of T cell receptor beta chains from one sample in a study of human T cells and chemical hapten exposure. TCRdb analysed the RACE reads with MiXCR anew, one entry per CDR3 protein. Among over 45,000 distinct CDR3 sequences, about 9.3% were seen once, and the ten largest hold roughly 14%. The sequencing used whole blood, collected in connection with sensitization to the hapten diphenylcyclopropenone (DPC). The receptor set was obtained from a woman aged 40 to 50 with alopecia areata. Some clones in this sample may be carry-over from other donors' samples. The CDR3 runs from the conserved cysteine through the conserved F or W. The D gene is left open where the match is weak. Rows give clone size only sometimes, using once, few, many, or a class for an expanded clone.

D gene,J gene,V gene,clone size,CDR3 protein,CDR3 DNA
.,TRBJ2-7,TRBV27,many,CASSLDSSYEQYF,TGTGCCAGCAGTTTGGACAGCTCCTACGAGCAGTACTTC
.,TRBJ1-6,TRBV28,many,CASSMQGTENSPLHF,TGTGCCAGCAGTATGCAGGGGACCGAGAATTCACCCCTCCACTTT
.,TRBJ1-1,TRBV29-1,.,CSVLGEDAEAFF,TGCAGCGTACTAGGGGAGGACGCTGAAGCTTTCTTT
.,TRBJ2-2,TRBV7-2,few,CASKPGGLTGELFF,TGTGCCAGCAAACCGGGGGGCCTCACCGGGGAGCTGTTTTTT
.,TRBJ1-6,TRBV27,.,CASSFEGFSYNSPLHF,TGTGCCAGCAGTTTTGAGGGTTTCTCCTATAATTCACCCCTCCACTTT
TRBD1,TRBJ1-6,TRBV2,many,CASSGQGSRNSPLHF,TGTGCCAGCAGTGGACAGGGATCGCGTAATTCACCCCTCCACTTT
.,TRBJ1-3,TRBV28,many,CASKDFTNTIYF,TGTGCCAGCAAGGATTTTACGAACACCATATATTTT
TRBD1,TRBJ1-3,TRBV20-1,few,CSASPGGNSGNTIYF,TGCAGTGCTAGTCCAGGGGGAAACTCTGGAAACACCATATATTTT
.,TRBJ1-5,TRBV4-1,many,CASSHRDMGNQPQHF,TGCGCCAGCAGCCACCGGGACATGGGCAATCAGCCCCAGCATTTT
TRBD1,TRBJ2-7,TRBV7-2,few,CASSQRTGGYEQYF,TGTGCCAGCAGCCAACGGACAGGGGGCTACGAGCAGTACTTC
.,TRBJ2-5,TRBV28,.,CASSSHGGLQETQYF,TGTGCCAGCAGTTCCCATGGGGGGCTACAAGAGACCCAGTACTTC
.,TRBJ2-7,TRBV4-2,few,CASGPPGDYEQYF,TGTGCCAGCGGCCCCCCCGGCGACTACGAGCAGTACTTC
TRBD2,TRBJ2-3,TRBV4-2,many,CASSQLLAGGTDTQYF,TGTGCCAGCAGCCAATTACTAGCGGGGGGCACAGATACGCAGTATTTT
.,TRBJ1-2,TRBV9,many,CASSGSSSVVNYGYTF,TGTGCCAGCAGCGGGTCGAGTAGTGTGGTTAACTATGGCTACACCTTC
.,TRBJ2-5,TRBV7-7,few,CASTKGAGGTQYF,TGTGCCAGCACGAAAGGAGCCGGCGGGACCCAGTACTTC
.,TRBJ2-7,TRBV7-9,many,CASSTRAGSYEQYF,TGTGCCAGCAGCACAAGAGCCGGGAGCTACGAGCAGTACTTC
.,TRBJ1-3,TRBV12-3/TRBV12-4,many,CASRFGSSGNTIYF,TGTGCCAGCAGATTCGGGAGCTCTGGAAACACCATATATTTT
.,TRBJ1-5,TRBV7-2,few,CASSPNSNQPQHF,TGTGCCAGCAGCCCCAATAGCAATCAGCCCCAGCATTTT
.,TRBJ2-3,TRBV5-1,.,CASSKSTGPPHTQYF,TGCGCCAGCAGCAAGTCGACGGGACCGCCGCATACGCAGTATTTT
.,TRBJ2-7,TRBV6-5,few,CASSGRGYEQYF,TGTGCCAGCAGTGGCAGGGGATACGAGCAGTACTTC
TRBD2,TRBJ2-3,TRBV29-1,many,CSVPPGLAGADADTQYF,TGCAGCGTTCCACCGGGACTAGCGGGGGCTGACGCAGATACGCAGTATTTT
TRBD1,TRBJ1-3,TRBV7-2,many,CASSLRGTVSGNTIYF,TGTGCCAGCAGCCTACGAGGGACAGTCTCTGGAAACACCATATATTTT
.,TRBJ1-5,TRBV18,many,CASQDASSNQPQHF,TGTGCCAGCCAAGACGCTTCTAGCAATCAGCCCCAGCATTTT
.,TRBJ2-7,TRBV7-9,many,CASGPGTEQYF,TGTGCCAGCGGCCCTGGTACCGAGCAGTACTTC
.,TRBJ1-1,TRBV4-1,many,CASSQDTVPPDTEAFF,TGCGCCAGCAGCCAAGATACAGTTCCCCCTGACACTGAAGCTTTCTTT
.,TRBJ2-6,TRBV19,few,CASSTRVSGANVLTF,TGTGCCAGTAGCACCAGGGTCTCTGGGGCCAACGTCCTGACTTTC
TRBD1,TRBJ1-5,TRBV29-1,few,CSVECRDRGAANQPQHF,TGCAGCGTTGAATGTCGAGACAGGGGAGCTGCCAATCAGCCCCAGCATTTT
TRBD2,TRBJ2-2,TRBV11-2,many,CASSLGRARTNTGELFF,TGTGCCAGCAGCTTGGGGAGGGCGCGCACGAACACCGGGGAGCTGTTTTTT
.,TRBJ2-7,TRBV5-1,few,CASSFFGRTSSDEQYF,TGCGCCAGCAGCTTTTTCGGCAGAACTAGCTCCGACGAGCAGTACTTC
TRBD1,TRBJ1-2,TRBV5-4,many,CASTTGQANYGYTF,TGTGCCAGCACAACAGGACAGGCGAACTATGGCTACACCTTC
TRBD1,TRBJ2-1,TRBV29-1,.,CSVLMGGTGDNEQFF,TGCAGCGTGCTGATGGGCGGGACAGGGGACAATGAGCAGTTCTTC
TRBD1,TRBJ2-3,TRBV12-3/TRBV12-4,.,CASSSRGTGVQADTQYF,TGTGCCAGCAGTTCCCGCGGGACAGGGGTCCAGGCAGATACGCAGTATTTT
.,TRBJ2-7,TRBV7-9,.,CASSLVRGLTYEQYF,TGTGCCAGCAGCTTAGTACGGGGGCTCACCTACGAGCAGTACTTC
.,TRBJ2-7,TRBV20-1,many,CSARVGAKNEQYF,TGCAGTGCCCGTGTCGGGGCAAAGAACGAGCAGTACTTC
.,TRBJ1-2,TRBV20-1,.,CSARCPDYYGYTF,TGCAGTGCTAGATGCCCGGATTACTATGGCTACACCTTC
.,TRBJ1-2,TRBV14,many,CASSQTGGGNYGYTF,TGTGCCAGCAGCCAAACCGGAGGCGGTAACTATGGCTACACCTTC
TRBD1,TRBJ2-5,TRBV6-6,few,CASSYGTGHQETQYF,TGTGCCAGCAGTTATGGGACAGGGCATCAAGAGACCCAGTACTTC
TRBD1,TRBJ1-5,TRBV29-1,many,CSAIQGTGRQPQHF,TGCAGCGCCATACAGGGGACCGGCAGACAGCCCCAGCATTTT
.,TRBJ2-7,TRBV6-5,many,CASSYSDRNPLEQYF,TGTGCCAGCAGTTACTCTGACCGGAACCCCCTCGAGCAGTACTTC
TRBD1,TRBJ1-6,TRBV4-2,few,CASSQAGGEDSPLHF,TGTGCCAGCAGCCAAGCAGGGGGTGAGGATTCACCCCTCCACTTT
TRBD2,TRBJ2-1,TRBV5-6,few,CASSSGGADEQFF,TGTGCCAGCAGCTCCGGGGGGGCGGATGAGCAGTTCTTC
TRBD2,TRBJ2-5,TRBV28,few,CASSLIASGGVQETQYF,TGTGCCAGCAGTTTAATAGCTAGCGGGGGGGTCCAAGAGACCCAGTACTTC
.,TRBJ2-1,TRBV19,many,CASSIGRGATNEQFF,TGTGCCAGTAGTATAGGTCGGGGGGCGACCAATGAGCAGTTCTTC
.,TRBJ2-4,TRBV7-3,many,CASSLNQEDIQYF,TGTGCCAGCAGCTTAAATCAAGAAGACATTCAGTACTTC
TRBD1,TRBJ2-6,TRBV18,few,CASSDRGRAGANVLTF,TGTGCCAGCTCAGACAGGGGTCGCGCTGGGGCCAACGTCCTGACTTTC
TRBD2,TRBJ2-3,TRBV7-9,few,CASSLDLAATTDTQYF,TGTGCCAGCAGCTTAGACCTAGCGGCAACGACAGATACGCAGTATTTT
TRBD1,TRBJ2-1,TRBV20-1,.,CSARDRTRSYNEQFF,TGCAGTGCTCGGGACAGGACCCGCTCCTACAATGAGCAGTTCTTC
TRBD1,TRBJ1-2,TRBV6-1,.,CASSAPGRDRHQIFYGYTF,TGTGCCAGCAGCGCACCGGGCCGGGACAGACACCAAATCTTCTATGGCTACACCTTC
.,TRBJ2-3,TRBV6-1,few,CASSVGSGAADTQYF,TGTGCCAGCAGTGTGGGATCAGGGGCGGCAGATACGCAGTATTTT
TRBD1,TRBJ2-3,TRBV29-1,many,CSVEAVRGRTDTQYF,TGCAGCGTTGAAGCCGTCAGGGGGCGCACAGATACGCAGTATTTT
.,TRBJ1-2,TRBV7-6,.,CASSPGGHNYGYTF,TGTGCCAGCAGCCCGGGAGGCCACAACTATGGCTACACCTTC
.,TRBJ2-7,TRBV27,.,CASSWDPSYEQYF,TGTGCCAGCAGTTGGGACCCCTCCTACGAGCAGTACTTC
.,TRBJ1-4,TRBV7-9,few,CASSLTGNEKLFF,TGTGCCAGCAGCTTAACCGGGAATGAAAAACTGTTTTTT
TRBD2,TRBJ2-3,TRBV20-1,.,CSARASGGTDTQYF,TGCAGTGCTAGAGCTAGCGGCGGCACAGATACGCAGTATTTT